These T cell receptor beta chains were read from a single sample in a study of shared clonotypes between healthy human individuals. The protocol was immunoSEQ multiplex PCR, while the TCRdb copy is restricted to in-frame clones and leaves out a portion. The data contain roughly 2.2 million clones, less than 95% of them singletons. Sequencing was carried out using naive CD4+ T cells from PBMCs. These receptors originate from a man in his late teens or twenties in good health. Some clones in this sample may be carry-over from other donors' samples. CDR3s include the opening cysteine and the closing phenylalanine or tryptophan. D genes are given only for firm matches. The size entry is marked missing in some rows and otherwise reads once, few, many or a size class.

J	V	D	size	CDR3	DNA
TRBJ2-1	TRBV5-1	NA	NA	CASSLVLEGEQFF	TGCGCCAGCAGCTTGGTGCTAGAGGGTGAGCAGTTCTTC
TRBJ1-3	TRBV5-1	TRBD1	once	CASGRGQAGNTIYF	TGCGCCAGTGGTCGGGGACAGGCTGGAAACACCATATATTTT
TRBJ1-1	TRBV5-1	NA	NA	CASSGTPGTEAFF	TGCGCCAGCAGCGGGACCCCGGGGACTGAAGCTTTCTTT
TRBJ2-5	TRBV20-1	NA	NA	CSALGETQYF	TGCAGTGCCCTTGGGGAGACCCAGTACTTC
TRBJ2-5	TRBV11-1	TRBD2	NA	CASSLGLAGNYQETQYF	TGTGCCAGCAGCTTAGGACTAGCGGGAAACTACCAAGAGACCCAGTACTTC
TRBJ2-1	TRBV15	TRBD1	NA	CATSRVVPGQGAFNEQFF	TGTGCCACCAGCAGAGTCGTGCCGGGACAGGGGGCATTCAATGAGCAGTTCTTC
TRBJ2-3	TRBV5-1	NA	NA	CASSTKADGDTQYF	TGCGCCAGCAGCACTAAGGCGGATGGGGATACGCAGTATTTT
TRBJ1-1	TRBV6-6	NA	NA	CASNPDTVNTEAFF	TGTGCCAGCAACCCGGACACGGTGAACACTGAAGCTTTCTTT
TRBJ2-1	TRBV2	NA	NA	CASSATRQELSYNEQFF	TGTGCCAGCAGCGCGACCCGACAGGAGCTTTCTTACAATGAGCAGTTCTTC
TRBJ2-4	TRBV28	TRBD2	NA	CASSPTSGRAKNIQYF	TGTGCCAGCAGCCCGACTAGCGGGAGGGCCAAAAACATTCAGTACTTC
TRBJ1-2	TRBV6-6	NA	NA	CASSSSGEGYGYTF	TGTGCCAGCAGTTCGAGCGGGGAGGGCTATGGCTACACCTTC
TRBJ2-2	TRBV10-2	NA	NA	CASTPRGRGTGELFF	TGCGCCAGCACCCCGCGGGGGCGAGGCACCGGGGAGCTGTTTTTT
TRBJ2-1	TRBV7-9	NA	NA	CASSLFTGDNEQFF	TGTGCCAGCAGCTTATTTACGGGGGACAATGAGCAGTTCTTC
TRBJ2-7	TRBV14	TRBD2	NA	CASSQIAGGPYEQYF	TGTGCCAGCAGCCAGATAGCGGGAGGGCCCTACGAGCAGTACTTC
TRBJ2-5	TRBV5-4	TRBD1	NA	CASTWVGARGLKTQYF	TGTGCCAGCACCTGGGTGGGGGCCAGGGGGCTGAAGACCCAGTACTTC
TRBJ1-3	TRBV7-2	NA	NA	CASSLGPSGNTIYF	TGTGCCAGCAGCTTAGGGCCCTCTGGAAACACCATATATTTT
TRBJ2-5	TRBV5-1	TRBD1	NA	CASSLTGTGGGKETQYF	TGCGCCAGCAGCTTAACCGGGACAGGGGGCGGAAAAGAGACCCAGTACTTC
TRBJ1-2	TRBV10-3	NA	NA	CAISEGAGYYGYTF	TGTGCCATCAGTGAGGGGGCCGGATACTATGGCTACACCTTC
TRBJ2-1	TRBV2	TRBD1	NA	CASRKQGAPLDEQFF	TGTGCCAGCAGGAAACAGGGGGCTCCTCTCGATGAGCAGTTCTTC
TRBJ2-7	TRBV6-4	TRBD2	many	CASSIRAGVYEQYF	TGTGCCAGCAGTATAAGGGCGGGAGTTTACGAGCAGTACTTC